This T cell receptor (beta chain) came from a study of cytomegalovirus exposure and HLA in healthy donors (dated by TCRdb to between 2016 and 2019). In terms of the full investigation: According to an earlier analysis of 450 to 650 of the donors, some 180 million T cells yielded 100 million or so unique TCR beta sequences and 276 Gb of sequence data. Roughly 300 gigabases of sequencing data and 70 million to 100 million unique TCR sequences made up an early release that covered around 640 HLA-typed donors. The genetic ancestry cluster associated with self-reported Caucasian donors included 70% to 85% of the roughly 400 genotyped donors. The study aimed to test whether signatures of past pathogen exposure could be identified by cataloging public T cell receptors. Using immunosequencing, the study profiled T cell repertoires from about 610 subjects and related those repertoires to cytomegalovirus serostatus. Besides the first cohort of 550 to 750 subjects, a separate validation cohort made up of over 95 different subjects was used. To predict cytomegalovirus infection status, the study brought together high-throughput TCR immunosequencing, statistical association of individual TCRs with disease status, and machine learning. To study patterns of TCR occurrence, a later analysis re-analyzed previously published TCR beta repertoires from under 750 donors and added high-resolution HLA genotyping. The later analysis used no new phenotypic data to find candidate immune exposures, relying instead on TCR beta sequences and their occurrence across donors. To decide whether each TCR beta V gene segment behaved as functional or pseudogenic, an earlier analysis of over 500 of the donors relied on high-throughput TCR beta sequencing. Alongside the repertoire data, information on donor age, sex, ethnicity and CMV serostatus was compiled. Genome-wide SNP genotypes for about three fifths of the roughly 670 donors were used in a later genetic analysis, which treated that subset as a discovery cohort. Every discovery cohort repertoire had been produced on one sequencing platform. HLA typing included class I and class II loci at four-digit resolution. Typing coverage differed by locus: A, B, C, DRB1 and DQB1 were typed in roughly 629-640 donors, DQA1 in roughly 500, DPA1 in 606, and DPB1 in 472. A few DR-DQ haplotypes were treated as single units for association and clustering because of strong linkage in the cohort. Among several hundred genotyped donors of the cohort, an average of about 220,000 unique TCR beta nucleotide sequences was sequenced per donor, of which 15% to 20% were non-productive.

CDR1 and CDR2 were assigned from the germline V gene as LGHNA and YNFKEQ. Including cysteine and phenylalanine, the CDR3 has 16 amino acids. Of the read, only the CDR3 DNA is kept; its 48 bases are in frame from base 1. After removal of 4 bases from V and 4 bases from J, the junction retains 10 bases not matched to a gene. Paper-wide results and their limitations: Broadly in line with IMGT annotations, most TCR beta V segments showed up in productive rearrangements about 87% or about 30% of the time in an earlier analysis of 587 of the donors. A further reported finding was that TCR beta sequences accurately predicted the HLA-A and HLA-B alleles for most subjects in the first cohort. Immune exposure information for the cohort was limited to CMV serostatus. In vitro tests confirmed that a few of the cytomegalovirus-associated TCR beta chains recognize cytomegalovirus antigens. While some public TCRs were present in many individuals, most TCR sequences turned up only very rarely across donors. Correlated functional status among segregating V segments might be attributable to linkage disequilibrium, but an unknown experimental factor could not be ruled out. In a later analysis, HLA-associated TCR beta chains showed more clonal expansion and lower generation probabilities than non-associated chains that were equally common. When HLA alleles, especially DR and DQ, strongly co-occurred, TCR associations were difficult to assign to individual alleles. Sequencing depth was assumed to be roughly uniform across donors in the presence/absence analyses, though that assumption may not hold. The classifier was reported to diagnose cytomegalovirus status with high specificity and sensitivity in both the original and validation cohorts. In the study, about 150 TCR beta chains were listed as associated with cytomegalovirus. HLA typing was unavailable for some donors at each locus, so association tests used only the typed subset. According to a later genetic analysis, donors in an Asian-associated ancestry cluster had fewer N-insertions in productive TCRs than the approximately 630-donor mean. A later analysis reported that several top co-occurrence clusters appeared linked to parvovirus B19, influenza, CMV and Epstein-Barr virus. A cluster of highly shared sequence variants was judged likely to be a technical artifact of the sequencing pipeline. At a false discovery rate of 0.05, a later analysis linked 15,000 to 20,000 TCR beta sequences to specific HLA alleles. The 87-base-pair reads could not distinguish some IMGT-functional V segments, including TRBV6-2 and TRBV6-3, so those segments were excluded. Because counts were too low, some 17 rarely observed V segments, including chromosome 9 orphons, were excluded from the earlier analysis of roughly 580 of the donors. An association between a missense DCLRE1C variant and V-gene and J-gene trimming of TCR beta chains was found in a later genetic analysis and replicated in an independent cohort. According to a later analysis, TCR association rates differed among HLA loci, with DRB1 alleles showing the most associated TCRs and HLA-C alleles showing the fewest. According to the authors, the approach could potentially be generalized to other disease states and immunological phenotypes. In a later analysis, most CMV-associated TCR beta chains were found to appear HLA-restricted, with HLA associations seemingly driven largely by CMV exposure. In this cohort, only TCR beta chains were sequenced, and detectable features were limited by the absence of alpha or paired-chain data.

Remarks on this clone: There is no known antigen for this receptor. No per-base quality is available; no much larger clone lies one base away.

In total, roughly 670 healthy bone marrow donors made up the cohort. At the time of sampling, every cohort member was nominally healthy, though immune exposures that went unrecorded were likely present. The donor tested CMV seropositive and was one of the 289 seropositive cohort members. Each donor provided a peripheral blood sample, and peripheral blood mononuclear cells were used for TCR beta sequencing. Genomic DNA extraction from the blood cell samples was performed with the Qiagen DNeasy Blood Extraction Kit. The library was built by means of the immunoSEQ multiplex PCR assay. For the multiplex PCR, a mixture combining 60 forward primers for TCR Vbeta segments and 13 reverse primers for TCR Jbeta segments was used. The CDR3 region of rearranged TCR beta genes was amplified from genomic DNA with a multiplex PCR assay. The amplified TCR beta libraries were sequenced on the Illumina HiSeq System as 87-base-pair reads. The paper's data handling went like this. In a later analysis, some 80 million unique TCR beta chains were counted across the roughly 670 repertoires, and about 9.9 million of these chains were shared by at least two donors. A nearest-neighbor algorithm error-corrected the raw reads and collapsed the reads into unique sequences, merging closely related sequences to remove PCR and sequencing errors. To assign V, D and J gene segments, CDR3 sequences were aligned to IMGT reference sequences. For a sequence to be retained, a match of at least six nucleotides was required to both a V gene segment and a J gene segment. Rearrangements were called productive when the CDR3 lacked stop codons and stayed in frame with V and J; all others were non-productive. CDR3 was defined by IMGT convention, running from the second conserved V-encoded cysteine to the conserved J-encoded phenylalanine. In an earlier analysis of 587 of the donors, sequences lacking an unambiguous match to a single V gene segment were excluded. An earlier analysis of about 590 of the donors classified V segments as functional when productive rearrangements were above 56.7% and as segregating when the standard deviation between donors was above 5%. A statistical classification framework was built to diagnose cytomegalovirus status from the catalog of TCR beta chain sequences. In a later analysis, TCR nucleotide sequences were compared against IMGT/GENE-DB human TR gene sequences so that V and J genes could be assigned. In a later analysis, CDR3 sequences and most-parsimonious VDJ recombination scenarios were assigned using the TCRdist pipeline. A later analysis defined each TCR beta chain by its CDR3 amino acid sequence plus V-gene family, and excluded reads lacking a unique V-gene family. In a later analysis, nearly 600 highly shared, low-generation-probability nucleotide sequences were removed to address suspected cross-contamination and a sequencing artifact. In a later analysis, a clonal expansion index was calculated for each public chain from normalized within-repertoire ranks of inferred template counts. Generation probabilities in a later analysis came from a VDJ recombination model fitted to out-of-frame rearrangements, and those results were checked against IGoR. In a later analysis, hypergeometric tests were used to score TCR-TCR, TCR-HLA and TCR-CMV co-occurrence, with a repertoire-size bias correction applied to TCR pairs. False discovery rates were estimated in a later analysis by permuting HLA or CMV assignments 20 times. A later analysis grouped co-occurring TCRs with DBSCAN, adding TCRdist sequence similarity when clustering within HLA-allele-positive subsets. Repertoires with fewer than 30,000 or more than 120,000 public chains, plus five repertoires with anomalous nucleotide sharing, were excluded from co-occurrence clustering. The source is immuneACCESS, and TCRdb retained only in-frame sequences with V and J called. Part of the clones is not carried over; for the studies checked, unresolved V genes explain less than half of this, and the remainder is unexplained. The D gene and trimming were derived from the DNA, and the V and J assignments and clone size from that table. Within this sample are approximately 64,000 clones, with about three quarters of them counted one time only. The ten most abundant clones make up about 5% of the sample.

Sequencing was done on a sample of PBMCs. This sequence was found in a male donor in good health and CMV-seropositive. The rearrangement joined TRBV4-2 to TRBJ2-1, and 7 junctional nucleotides match TRBD2. The encoded CDR3 is CASSPGPASGYNEQFF. The DNA sequence is as follows: TGTGCCAGCAGCCCCGGCCCGGCTAGCGGATACAATGAGCAGTTCTTC.